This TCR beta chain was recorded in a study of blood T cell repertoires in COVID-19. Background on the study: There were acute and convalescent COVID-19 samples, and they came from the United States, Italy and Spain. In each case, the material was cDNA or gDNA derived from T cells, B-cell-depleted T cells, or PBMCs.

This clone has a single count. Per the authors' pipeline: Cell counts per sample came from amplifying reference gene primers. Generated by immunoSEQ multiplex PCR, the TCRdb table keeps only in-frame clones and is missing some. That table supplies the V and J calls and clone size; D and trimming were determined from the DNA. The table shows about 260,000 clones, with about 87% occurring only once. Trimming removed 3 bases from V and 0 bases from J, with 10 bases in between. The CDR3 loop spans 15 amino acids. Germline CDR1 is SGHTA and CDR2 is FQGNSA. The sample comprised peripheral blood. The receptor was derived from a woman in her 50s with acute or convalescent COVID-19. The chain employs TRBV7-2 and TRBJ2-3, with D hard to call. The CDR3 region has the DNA TGTGCCAGCAGCTTCTACGGCGGTAGCACAGATACGCAGTATTTT. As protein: CASSFYGGSTDTQYF.